This TCR beta chain was recovered during a study of cytomegalovirus exposure and HLA in healthy donors listed by TCRdb under 2017. Some background on the complete study: In an earlier analysis of some 610 of the donors, 276 Gb of sequence data and some 120 million unique TCR beta sequences from about 180 million T cells were reported. To decide whether each TCR beta V gene segment behaved as functional or pseudogenic, an earlier analysis of some 580 of the donors relied on high-throughput TCR beta sequencing. An early release covering more than 500 HLA-typed donors comprised 300 to 350 gigabases of sequencing data and around 80 million unique TCR sequences. The study used immunosequencing to profile the T cell repertoires of 670 or so subjects and linked those repertoires to cytomegalovirus serostatus. Rather than using new phenotypic data, the later analysis identified candidate immune exposures from TCR beta sequences and from how often those sequences occurred across donors. A separate validation cohort of roughly 110 different subjects was used in addition to the approximately 610-subject first cohort. All discovery cohort repertoires had been generated on a single sequencing platform. The aim of the study was to test whether cataloging public T cell receptors could identify signatures of past pathogen exposure. Among 300 to 500 genotyped donors of the cohort, an average of roughly 230,000 unique TCR beta nucleotide sequences was sequenced per donor, of which about 18% were non-productive. HLA typing included class I and class II loci at four-digit resolution. A later analysis re-analyzed previously published TCR beta repertoires from several hundred donors and added high-resolution HLA genotyping to study TCR occurrence patterns. Alongside the repertoire data, information on donor age, sex, ethnicity and CMV serostatus was compiled. To predict cytomegalovirus infection status, the study combined high-throughput TCR immunosequencing, statistical association of individual TCRs with disease status, and machine learning. The genetic ancestry cluster associated with self-reported Caucasian donors included 80% to 90% of the approximately 410 genotyped donors. The number of donors typed differed by locus, with roughly 620-630 for A, B, C, DRB1 and DQB1, approximately 500 for DQA1, over 600 for DPA1, and about 450 for DPB1. A later genetic analysis used genome-wide SNP genotypes for about three fifths of the 666 donors, treating that subset as a discovery cohort. Roughly five DR-DQ haplotypes were handled as single units for association and clustering because linkage in the cohort was strong.

In this sample, this clone turned up a few times. What this receptor recognizes is not known. No base qualities exist here, and no much larger clone lies one base off it. The library was made by the immunoSEQ multiplex PCR assay. A mixture of 60 forward primers for TCR Vbeta segments and 13 reverse primers for TCR Jbeta segments was used in the multiplex PCR. The CDR3 region of rearranged TCR beta genes was amplified from genomic DNA by a multiplex PCR assay. The amplified TCR beta libraries were sequenced on the Illumina HiSeq System as 87-base-pair reads. The original pipeline was this. A later analysis tallied around 87 million unique TCR beta chains across the roughly 610 repertoires, and about 12 million of those chains were shared by two or more donors. To remove PCR and sequencing errors, raw reads were error-corrected and collapsed into unique sequences using a nearest-neighbor algorithm that merged closely related sequences. Alignment of CDR3 sequences to IMGT reference sequences was used to assign V, D and J gene segments. For a sequence to be retained, a match of at least six nucleotides to both a V gene segment and a J gene segment was required. A rearrangement was called productive if the CDR3 had no stop codons and remained in frame with V and J, and every other rearrangement was called non-productive. CDR3 was defined by IMGT convention, running from the second conserved V-encoded cysteine to the conserved J-encoded phenylalanine. The earlier analysis of about 530 of the donors excluded any sequence lacking an unambiguous match to a single V gene segment. An earlier analysis of around 600 of the donors classified V segments as functional when productive rearrangements were above 56.7% and as segregating when the standard deviation between donors was above 5%. A statistical classification framework was built for diagnosing cytomegalovirus status from the catalog of TCR beta chain sequences. In a later analysis, V and J genes were assigned by comparing TCR nucleotide sequences against IMGT/GENE-DB human TR gene sequences. A later analysis assigned CDR3 sequences and most-parsimonious VDJ recombination scenarios with the TCRdist pipeline. In a later analysis, each TCR beta chain was defined by its CDR3 amino acid sequence together with its V-gene family, and reads lacking a unique V-gene family were excluded. To address suspected cross-contamination and a sequencing artifact, a later analysis removed 592 highly shared, low-generation-probability nucleotide sequences. In a later analysis, a clonal expansion index for each public chain was calculated from normalized within-repertoire ranks of inferred template counts. A later analysis computed generation probabilities with a VDJ recombination model fitted to out-of-frame rearrangements, and checked the results against IGoR. A later analysis scored TCR-TCR, TCR-HLA and TCR-CMV co-occurrence with hypergeometric tests, applying a repertoire-size bias correction to TCR pairs. False discovery rates were estimated in a later analysis by permuting HLA or CMV assignments 20 times. In a later analysis, co-occurring TCRs were grouped using DBSCAN, with TCRdist sequence similarity added in when clustering inside HLA-allele-positive subsets. Repertoires with fewer than 30,000 or more than 120,000 public chains, plus five repertoires with anomalous nucleotide sharing, were excluded from co-occurrence clustering. As stored in TCRdb, this immuneACCESS dataset retains in-frame rearrangements with V and J assigned. A fraction of the clones does not appear; measured against another copy, unresolved V genes explain less than half of the discrepancy, and the remainder lacks a known reason. That table furnishes V, J and clone size, whereas the DNA furnished D and trimming. Counted in this sample were approximately 150,000 clones; around 84% of them appeared once. The ten largest account for about 2.6% of the sample.

Findings and caveats that apply to the study as a whole: A cluster of highly shared sequence variants was judged likely to be a technical artifact of the sequencing pipeline. The authors suggested that the approach could potentially be extended to other disease states and immunological phenotypes. A total of 150 to 200 TCR beta chains were listed by the study as associated with cytomegalovirus. Correlated functional status among segregating V segments might be attributable to linkage disequilibrium, but an unknown experimental factor could not be ruled out. In a later analysis, TCR association rates were found to vary across HLA loci, with the most associated TCRs seen for DRB1 alleles and the fewest for HLA-C alleles. Most TCR sequences were seen in very few donors, while some public TCRs were found in many individuals. In both the original and validation cohorts, the classifier was reported to diagnose cytomegalovirus status with high specificity and sensitivity. Presence/absence analyses assumed roughly uniform sequencing depth across donors, an assumption that may not hold. In vitro tests confirmed that a few of the cytomegalovirus-associated TCR beta chains recognize cytomegalovirus antigens. A later genetic analysis associated a missense DCLRE1C variant with V-gene and J-gene trimming of TCR beta chains, and an independent cohort replicated the association. Immune exposure information for the cohort was limited to CMV serostatus. Strong co-occurrence of HLA alleles, especially DR and DQ, made assigning TCR associations to individual alleles difficult. Because counts were too low, roughly 17 rarely observed V segments, including chromosome 9 orphons, were left out of the earlier analysis of approximately 500 of the donors. In a later analysis, HLA-associated TCR beta chains were found to be more clonally expanded and to have lower generation probabilities than equally common non-associated chains. In an earlier analysis of over 550 of the donors, most TCR beta V segments were observed in productive rearrangements about 87% or about 30% of the time, broadly matching IMGT annotations. A further reported finding was that TCR beta sequences accurately predicted the HLA-A and HLA-B alleles for most subjects in the first cohort. HLA typing was unavailable for some donors at each locus, so association tests used only the typed subset. A later analysis reported that several top co-occurrence clusters appeared linked to parvovirus B19, influenza, CMV and Epstein-Barr virus. According to a later analysis, most CMV-associated TCR beta chains appeared to be HLA-restricted, and the HLA associations seemed to be driven largely by CMV exposure. In a later analysis, some 18,000 TCR beta sequences were associated with specific HLA alleles at a false discovery rate of 0.05. Only TCR beta chains were sequenced in this cohort, and the absence of alpha or paired-chain data limited detectable features. Compared with the roughly 720-donor mean, donors in an Asian-associated ancestry cluster had fewer N-insertions in productive TCRs, according to a later genetic analysis.

The cohort comprised fewer than 750 healthy bone marrow donors. All cohort members were sampled while nominally healthy, although unrecorded immune exposures were likely present. The donor tested CMV seronegative and was one of the 352 seronegative cohort members. A peripheral blood sample was provided by each donor, and peripheral blood mononuclear cells were used for TCR beta sequencing. The Qiagen DNeasy Blood Extraction Kit was used to extract genomic DNA from the blood cell samples. The sample comprised PBMCs. The clonotype comes from a boy younger than 10 in good health and CMV-seronegative.

The DNA sequence is TGTGCCAGCAGCGTGGGGACAGGACTTAATGAAAAACTGTTTTTT. Its coded protein is CASSVGTGLNEKLFF. Recombination connected TRBV5-6 to TRBJ1-4; TRBD1 agrees with 8 junctional bases. From its cysteine to its phenylalanine, the CDR3 spans 15 amino acids. CDR3 DNA only is kept here, 45 bases in frame from base 1. CDR1 is given as SGHDT and CDR2 as YYEEEE, both from the germline V gene. Relative to germline, V is missing 4 bases and J is missing 4 bases, with 6 bases of the junction outside any gene match.